One sample yielded the 17 T cell receptor beta chains listed below, sequenced in a study of PD-1 blockade in classical Hodgkin lymphoma. Time point noted: cycle 4 day 1 (C4D1), after five to seven weeks of nivolumab. Brentuximab vedotin exposure varied, and every patient relapsed after autologous stem cell transplantation. With magnetic negative selection, CD4+ T cells were purified from PBMCs that had been thawed. Using immunoSEQ multiplex PCR, the repertoire was profiled, and TCRdb retains in-frame clones only, with some absent. The data contain fewer than 35,000 clones, approximately 79% of them singletons. The source was CD4+ T cells from blood, collected before the fourth cycle of nivolumab. The receptors originated from a human donor with classical Hodgkin lymphoma.

A single count supports this clone. The chain links TRBV10-3 to TRBJ2-7; D might be TRBD1 (6 bases). Trimming took 0 bases from V and 0 from J, leaving 12 bases between them. The CDR3 is made up of 16 amino acids. Per the germline V gene, CDR1 is ENHRY and CDR2 is SYGVKD. CDR3 amino acids: CAISESVGGFSYEQYF. CDR3 sequence (DNA): TGTGCCATCAGTGAGTCGGTAGGGGGATTCTCCTACGAGCAGTACTTC.

J is TRBJ1-1 and V is TRBV19; 11 nucleotides align to TRBD1. Germline lookup yields CDR1 LNHDA and CDR2 SQIVND (reference sequence). CDR3 length: 15 residues. Germline trimming cut 4 bases from V and 4 bases from J; bases unmatched to any gene: 5. The CDR3 loop reads CASSKGQGAGTEAFF. CDR3 coding DNA: TGTGCCAGTAGTAAAGGACAGGGGGCGGGCACTGAAGCTTTCTTT.

This chain uses TRBV27 with TRBJ1-1; possibly TRBD1 for D (6 bases). V was clipped by 6 bases and J by 0 bases, with 17 bases between them. Germline V CDR1 and CDR2: MNHEY, SMNVEV (reference sequence). The CDR3 is made up of 16 amino acids. The CDR3 here is CASSPDRTRMNTEAFF. The CDR3 nucleotides are TGTGCCAGCAGCCCCGACAGGACGAGAATGAACACTGAAGCTTTCTTT.

This sequence joins TRBV7-2 and TRBJ2-7; 8 bases are a match to TRBD2. Looked up from germline, CDR1 is SGHTA and CDR2 is FQGNSA. Trimming at V came to 5 bases and at J to 0 bases, leaving 6 bases not matched to a gene. This CDR3 contains 15 residues. As DNA, the CDR3 is TGTGCCAGCAGCCGGAAGCGGGAGAGCTCCTACGAGCAGTACTTC. Amino acid sequence: CASSRKRESSYEQYF.

The chain links TRBV15 to TRBJ2-2; D ambiguous. The CDR3 consists of 14 residues. Per germline, CDR1 LNHNV and CDR2 YYDKDF (reference sequence). Trimming took 0 bases from V and 5 from J, leaving 7 bases between them. The CDR3 DNA sequence: TGTGCCACCAGCAGAGATTCCGGGACCGGGGAGCTGTTTTTT. The encoded protein is CATSRDSGTGELFF.

The V gene is TRBV30, the J gene TRBJ1-2; TRBD1 is a possible D gene (6 bases). V was shortened by 4 bases and J by 4 bases, with 13 bases between the two germline ends. Germline V CDR1 and CDR2: GTSNPN, SVGIG (reference sequence). There are 13 residues in the CDR3. CDR3 region: CAWTPGTLYGYTF. CDR3 DNA sequence: TGTGCCTGGACCCCAGGGACACTCTATGGCTACACCTTC.

CDR3 sequence (DNA): TGTGCCAGCAGCCAAGCACAGGGGTTCGTTGAGACCCAGTACTTC. Its protein is CASSQAQGFVETQYF. This chain joins TRBV14 and TRBJ2-5; 7 nucleotides match TRBD1. The CDR3 is 15 residues long. The trim removed 1 base at V and 5 bases at J, leaving 7 bases unmatched. Germline values: CDR1 SGHDN, CDR2 FVKESK. The full variable domain, in which reference TRBV14 and TRBJ2-5 provide the parts outside the CDR3, is EAGVTQFPSHSVIEKGQTVTLRCDPISGHDNLYWYRRVMGKEIKFLLHFVKESKQDESGMPNNRFLAERTGGTYSTLKVQPAELEDSGVYFCASSQAQGFVETQYFGPGTRLLVL.

V is TRBV2 and J is TRBJ1-1; D may be TRBD1 (6 bases). CDR3 length: 18 residues. Looked up from germline, CDR1 is SNHLY and CDR2 is FYNNEI. V lost 4 bases and J 1 base, leaving 22 bases between the germline ends. CDR3: CASSAWGGRRGQNTEAFF. CDR3 DNA sequence: TGTGCCAGCAGTGCATGGGGGGGGCGCAGGGGACAGAACACTGAAGCTTTCTTT.

The chain uses TRBV2 and TRBJ2-3; 8 bases are a match to TRBD2. V shed 7 bases and J 4 bases; nucleotides not matched to a gene: 10. The CDR3 has 15 amino acids. Germline CDR1 SNHLY, CDR2 FYNNEI. The CDR3 nucleotides read TGTGCCAGCACTGTCGCGGGGGGCGGTGCAGATACGCAGTATTTT. It codes for CASTVAGGGADTQYF. Drawing the rest from reference TRBV2 and TRBJ2-3, the complete variable domain is EPEVTQTPSHQVTQMGQEVILRCVPISNHLYFYWYRQILGQKVEFLVSFYNNEISEKSEIFDDQFSVERPDGSNFTLKIRSTKLEDSAMYFCASTVAGGGADTQYFGPGTRLTVL.

The chain combines TRBV7-6 with TRBJ1-3; D unclear. The CDR3 extends over 12 amino acids. Trimming removed 5 bases at V and 4 bases at J, with 6 bases between. Germline CDR1 SGHVS, CDR2 FNYEAQ. The CDR3 DNA follows: TGTGCCAGCAGCGACCGAGGAAACACCATATATTTT. Amino acids: CASSDRGNTIYF.

The chain joins TRBV7-2 to TRBJ2-7; D remains ambiguous. The CDR3 spans 11 residues. The V end was cut by 5 bases, the J end by 0 bases, with 2 bases between. Germline-derived CDR1 and CDR2 are SGHTA and FQGNSA. CDR3 nucleotide sequence: TGTGCCAGCAGCCCCTCCTACGAGCAGTACTTC. Translated, it gives CASSPSYEQYF.

This chain joins TRBV15 and TRBJ1-3; TRBD1 matches at 10 bases. J lost 4 bases, V lost 3 bases, and 0 bases had no gene match. The germline CDR1 and CDR2 sequences are LNHNV and YYDKDF (reference sequence). The CDR3 runs 14 residues. CDR3 protein: CATSRGQGGNTIYF. As DNA, the CDR3 is TGTGCCACCAGCAGGGGACAGGGGGGAAACACCATATATTTT.

The rearrangement links TRBV7-9 to TRBJ2-1, with a possible D match to TRBD2 (5 bases). Between the trimmed V and J ends, which lost 7 bases and 8 bases, there was a span of 15 bases. The CDR3 loop spans 13 amino acids. Germline V gene data show CDR1 as SEHNR and CDR2 as FQNEAQ (reference sequence). CDR3 amino acids: CASTPRGDDEQFF. The CDR3 nucleotides are TGTGCCAGCACCCCCCGGGGAGACGATGAGCAGTTCTTC.

CDR3 loop: CASSPPGTPEETQYF. Here the CDR3 DNA reads TGTGCCAGCAGCCCCCCGGGTACACCCGAAGAGACCCAGTACTTC. The rearrangement uses TRBV9 and TRBJ2-5; D ambiguous. Per the germline V gene, CDR1 is SGDLS and CDR2 is YYNGEE. CDR3 length: 15 residues. Deletions cut 4 bases from V and 3 bases from J, with 16 bases between.

This chain uses TRBV13 with TRBJ1-1; a possible D gene is TRBD1 (6 bases). Trimming left V 8 bases short and J 6 bases short, with 19 bases between. CDR1 is PRHDT and CDR2 is FYEKMQ in the germline V gene (reference sequence). The CDR3 is made up of 14 amino acids. The CDR3 coding sequence is TGTGCCAGCCTGCTGGAGGGGACAAGTTCTGAAGCTTTCTTT. Amino acid sequence: CASLLEGTSSEAFF.

The chain is built from TRBV6-6 and TRBJ1-4, with D uncertain. Germline V gene lookup returns CDR1 MNHNY and CDR2 SVGAGI (reference sequence). The CDR3 loop spans 13 amino acids. The V end was cut by 7 bases, the J end by 8 bases, with 14 bases between. Here the CDR3 reads CASIGPMREKLFF. CDR3 nucleotide sequence: TGTGCCAGCATCGGACCTATGAGGGAAAAACTGTTTTTT.

This chain uses TRBV5-8 with TRBJ1-5; a possible D gene is TRBD1 (5 bases). There are 12 residues in the CDR3. Germline V CDR1 and CDR2: SGHTS, YDEGEE. V lost 5 bases to trimming and J lost 7 bases, with 10 bases between them. CDR3 protein: CASSFRQQPQHF. The CDR3 bases are TGTGCCAGCAGTTTTAGACAGCAGCCCCAGCATTTT.